What follows describes a single T cell receptor (beta chain). Original processing notes: Using reference gene primer amplification, nucleated cell counts were estimated. TCRdb's table, derived via immunoSEQ multiplex PCR, lists solely in-frame clones and lacks some. V and J calls and clone size are copied from that table; D and trimming were computed from the DNA. The sample yields almost 300,000 clones, around 86% seen once. Looked up from germline, CDR1 is SGHDT and CDR2 is YYEEEE. The V end lost 3 bases, the J end lost 6 bases, and 17 bases lay between the germline ends. The CDR3 is made up of 15 amino acids. The data are from a study of blood T cell repertoires in COVID-19. As for the study in general: Material from acute and convalescent COVID-19 was sourced from the United States, Italy and Spain.

The receptor's source is a man in his 70s with acute or convalescent COVID-19. Sequencing was done on a sample of peripheral blood. The V call is TRBV5-6, the J call TRBJ2-3; no reliable D call. The CDR3 sequence is CASSSGSHFWDTQYF. CDR3 bases: TGTGCCAGCAGCTCGGGTTCCCATTTTTGGGATACGCAGTATTTT.